Below are 26 T cell receptor beta chains sequenced from a single sample in a study of identical twins. TCRdb independently ran MiXCR on the 5' RACE reads; one entry per CDR3 protein. The sample lists approximately 630,000 distinct CDR3 sequences; less than 9% were seen once. These data are also associated with another study on yellow fever vaccine responses in identical twins.

The sample taken for sequencing was PBMCs. Receptors were obtained from a woman younger than 35 in good health.

This clonotype came up a few times. This CDR3 is CASRPGQGGGGQFF. The DNA of the CDR3 is TGTGCCAGCAGACCGGGACAGGGAGGTGGAGGGCAGTTCTTC. The chain is built from TRBV12-3 or TRBV12-4 and TRBJ2-1, with 9 bases identical to TRBD1. The CDR3 runs to 14 residues. Trimming took 6 bases from V and 12 from J; bases not matched to a gene: 12.

This clonotype appeared many times. The chain links TRBV5-1 to TRBJ1-6; perhaps TRBD1 as D (5 bases). CDR3 size: 13 residues. V was pared by 5 bases and J by 9 bases, with 12 bases between. Per the germline V gene, CDR1 is SGHRS and CDR2 is YFSETQ. CDR3 amino acids: CASRDNWGSPLHF. In DNA, the CDR3 is TGCGCCAGCAGGGACAACTGGGGTTCACCCCTCCACTTT.

This clonotype has ten or more counts. The genes are TRBV15 and TRBJ2-3; possible D gene TRBD1, 5 bases. Trimming took 0 bases from V and 2 from J, leaving 12 bases between them. Germline lookup yields CDR1 LNHNV and CDR2 YYDKDF (reference sequence). The CDR3 totals 16 residues. CDR3 region: CATSRDQGVATDTQYF. The CDR3, as DNA: TGTGCCACCAGCAGAGATCAAGGGGTTGCCACAGATACGCAGTATTTT.

This clonotype was recorded a few times. The V call is TRBV5-1, the J call TRBJ2-7; tentatively, D is TRBD1 (5 bases). The germline V and J ends were trimmed by 4 bases and 0 bases, with 14 bases remaining between them. This CDR3 comprises 15 residues. Germline loops: CDR1 SGHRS, CDR2 YFSETQ. Written as DNA, the CDR3 is TGCGCCAGCAGCAACCCAGGGCAACTCTCCTACGAGCAGTACTTC. The encoded protein is CASSNPGQLSYEQYF.

This clonotype was counted ten times or more. The chain combines TRBV3-1 with TRBJ2-7; 7 bases agree with TRBD1. CDR3 size: 16 residues. The V gene end was trimmed by 1 base and the J gene end by 3 bases; junction bases not matched to a gene: 9. Germline V gives CDR1 LGHDT, CDR2 YNNKEL (reference sequence). CDR3 nucleotides: TGTGCCAGCAGCCAAGCTGCGACAGGGACGTACTACGAGCAGTACTTC. Translating it yields CASSQAATGTYYEQYF.

The sample holds a few counts of this clonotype. The chain joins TRBV12-3 or TRBV12-4 to TRBJ2-1; TRBD1 aligns across 7 bases. Trimming at V came to 7 bases and at J to 8 bases, leaving 14 bases not matched to a gene. This CDR3 has 15 residues. CDR3 DNA sequence: TGTGCCAGCACCCCAATCGCAGGGGGTATCGATGAGCAGTTCTTC. Encoded protein: CASTPIAGGIDEQFF.

Only a few counts were recorded for this clonotype. This chain uses TRBV9 with TRBJ2-1; no clear D gene. Trimming took off 1 base at V and 8 bases at J, with 10 bases between the two ends. Germline values: CDR1 SGDLS, CDR2 YYNGEE. This CDR3 region has 13 residues. CDR3 in amino acids: CASSVRPPDEQFF. The CDR3 bases are TGTGCCAGCAGCGTAAGACCGCCCGATGAGCAGTTCTTC.

The sample holds a few counts of this clonotype. J is TRBJ1-1 and V is TRBV20-1; the match to TRBD1 covers 9 bases. CDR1 is DFQATT, CDR2 SNEGSKA, per germline (reference sequence). V shed 5 bases, J shed 5 bases, and the junction held 6 bases outside the gene matches. This CDR3 contains 13 residues. CDR3 in DNA: TGCAGTGCTGGCCGGACAGGGGTAACTGAAGCTTTCTTT. Translating gives CSAGRTGVTEAFF.

This clonotype was recorded many times. J is TRBJ1-2 and V is TRBV12-3 or TRBV12-4; 7 nucleotides align to TRBD1. The J segment lost 4 bases and the V segment lost 6 bases, leaving 5 bases of the junction unmatched. CDR3 length: 13 residues. The CDR3 sequence is CASSPGTVYGYTF. CDR3 nucleotides: TGTGCCAGCAGCCCAGGGACAGTCTATGGCTACACCTTC.

This clonotype was seen repeatedly, ten times or more. The CDR3 DNA follows: TGTGCCAGCAGTTTTACAGGGGAGAAAAACTCACCCCTCCACTTT. Protein sequence: CASSFTGEKNSPLHF. The chain uses TRBV13 and TRBJ1-6; 7 bases fit TRBD1. The J segment lost 10 bases and the V segment lost 6 bases, leaving 12 bases of the junction unmatched. Germline V gene data show CDR1 as PRHDT and CDR2 as FYEKMQ (reference sequence). The length of the CDR3 is 15 residues. Filled out from reference TRBV13 and TRBJ1-6, the complete variable domain reads AAGVIQSPRHLIKEKRETATLKCYPIPRHDTVYWYQQGPGQDPQFLISFYEKMQSDKGSIPDRFSAQQFSDYHSELNMSSLELGDSALYFCASSFTGEKNSPLHFGNGTRLTVT.

The chain has TRBV5-8 and TRBJ1-5; a weak D match, TRBD1 (6 bases). Trimming shortened V by 5 bases and J by 2 bases, and 11 bases separated the two germline ends. The germline gives CDR1 SGHTS, CDR2 YDEGEE. The length of the CDR3 is 14 residues. CDR3 coding DNA: TGTGCCAGCAGGGCCGGGGGCGGCAATCAGCCCCAGCATTTT. It translates to CASRAGGGNQPQHF. Looking up the rest from reference TRBV5-8 and TRBJ1-5 gives the full variable domain: EAGVTQSPTHLIKTRGQQATLRCSPISGHTSVYWYQQALGLGLQFLLWYDEGEERNRGNFPPRFSGRQFPNYSSELNVNALELEDSALYLCASRAGGGNQPQHFGDGTRLSIL.

This clonotype was counted once. This sequence joins TRBV11-2 and TRBJ1-2; tentative D call: TRBD1 (5 bases). Germline CDR1 and CDR2: SGHAT and FQNNGV. V lost 3 bases and J lost 0, with 26 bases in between. The CDR3 consists of 20 residues. CDR3 sequence reads: CASSLYTSGQGRVSNYGYTF. CDR3 DNA sequence: TGTGCCAGCAGCTTGTATACGAGTGGGCAGGGTAGGGTTTCTAACTATGGCTACACCTTC.

This clonotype was seen ten or more times. The chain uses TRBV29-1 and TRBJ2-3, with D uncertain. This CDR3 contains 12 residues. Germline assignment: CDR1 SQVTM and CDR2 ANQGSEA. Trimming shortened V by 5 bases and J by 3 bases, and 9 bases separated the two germline ends. The CDR3, as DNA: TGCAGCGTTCAGGTTGGAACAGATACGCAGTATTTT. This translates into CSVQVGTDTQYF.

This clonotype showed up just a few times. This chain joins TRBV28 and TRBJ2-3; tentatively, D is TRBD2 (6 bases). This CDR3 has 14 residues. V was clipped by 3 bases and J by 2 bases, with 9 bases between them. The germline V gene has CDR1 MDHEN and CDR2 SYDVKM. The CDR3 nucleotides read TGTGCCAGCAGTTTCGCGGGGACCACAGATACGCAGTATTTT. Translated: CASSFAGTTDTQYF.

In regard to this clonotype: This could be a read error, since a much larger clone is one nucleotide away. The chain combines TRBV3-1 with TRBJ2-1; unclear D gene. Trimming pared 3 bases from V and 5 bases from J, leaving 5 bases between. Germline CDR1 is LGHDT and CDR2 is YNNKEL (reference sequence). CDR3 length equals 12 residues. CDR3 amino acids: CASSHHNNEQFF. Here the CDR3 DNA reads TGTGCCAGCAGCCACCACAACAATGAGCAGTTCTTC.

In its sample, this clonotype was seen many times. The J gene is TRBJ2-3, the V gene TRBV24-1; 11 bases are a match to TRBD1. The length of the CDR3 is 18 residues. V dropped 4 bases and J dropped 1; count of bases not matched to a gene: 9. CDR1 KGHDR and CDR2 SFDVKD come from the germline V gene. The CDR3 is CATSEWTGGRAGTDTQYF. The CDR3 region has the DNA TGTGCCACCAGTGAGTGGACAGGGGGCAGAGCGGGCACAGATACGCAGTATTTT.

On this clonotype itself: A much larger clone lies a single base off, so this may be a read error. The CDR3 DNA reads as TGCAGTGGTAGGGGGAACACTGAAGCTTTCTTT. Amino acids: CSGRGNTEAFF. V and J are TRBV20-1 and TRBJ1-1; perhaps TRBD1 as D (5 bases). The CDR3 contains 11 residues. Trimming took 7 bases from V and 1 from J, leaving 7 bases between them. Germline CDR1 and CDR2: DFQATT and SNEGSKA (reference sequence).

The chain has TRBV20-1 and TRBJ2-7, with 9 bases fitting TRBD2. The V gene end was trimmed by 3 bases and the J gene end by 3 bases; junction bases not matched to a gene: 3. CDR3 length equals 13 residues. CDR1 is DFQATT, CDR2 SNEGSKA, per germline (reference sequence). The CDR3 coding sequence is TGCAGTGCTAGGGGGACTAGCATCTACGAGCAGTACTTC. It is translated as CSARGTSIYEQYF.

This clonotype appeared a few times. The V call is TRBV6-4, the J call TRBJ2-2; D not certain. The CDR3 is 14 residues long. Germline loops: CDR1 MRHNA, CDR2 SNTAGT. V gave up 3 bases and J gave up 3 bases, with 8 bases separating them. The CDR3 is CASSEEQYTGELFF. The CDR3 DNA sequence: TGTGCCAGCAGTGAGGAGCAATACACCGGGGAGCTGTTTTTT.

This chain uses TRBV7-2 with TRBJ2-2; D is unresolved. Trimming left V 5 bases short and J 3 bases short, with 10 bases between. This CDR3 is 14 amino acids long. CDR1 is SGHTA and CDR2 is FQGNSA in the germline V gene. DNA of the CDR3: TGTGCCAGCAGCCCTCAGTCTCACACCGGGGAGCTGTTTTTT. It translates to CASSPQSHTGELFF.

The rearrangement links TRBV12-3 or TRBV12-4 to TRBJ2-2; TRBD2 matches 13 bases. The CDR3 runs to 18 residues. The trim removed 4 bases at V and 4 bases at J, leaving 9 bases unmatched. Written as DNA, the CDR3 is TGTGCCAGCAGTTCCGGGACTAGCGGGACCCAGTTCACCGGGGAGCTGTTTTTT. Translation: CASSSGTSGTQFTGELFF.

The V gene is TRBV12-3 or TRBV12-4, the J gene TRBJ2-7; weak D call: TRBD1 (5 bases). The CDR3 is made up of 14 amino acids. The V and J ends lost 5 bases and 0 bases respectively, with 11 bases between them. This CDR3 is CASSGHLSSYEQYF. As DNA, the CDR3 is TGTGCCAGCAGTGGACATCTATCCTCCTACGAGCAGTACTTC.

This sequence joins TRBV12-3 or TRBV12-4 and TRBJ2-3; D uncertain. V dropped 3 bases and J dropped 5 bases, with 12 bases sitting between them. This CDR3 region has 14 residues. In DNA, the CDR3 is TGTGCCAGCAGTTTTGCGACCTCAGGAGATACGCAGTATTTT. Amino acids: CASSFATSGDTQYF.

This clonotype was counted between two and nine times. V usage is TRBV6-5 and J usage is TRBJ2-7; the match to TRBD2 covers 8 bases. The germline gives CDR1 MNHEY, CDR2 SVGAGI. The length of the CDR3 is 14 residues. The V segment lost 4 bases and the J segment 3 bases; nucleotides outside the gene matches: 5. CDR3 residues: CASSSGTRNYEQYF. The CDR3 DNA sequence: TGTGCCAGCAGTTCAGGGACTAGGAACTACGAGCAGTACTTC.

The V and J genes are TRBV5-1 and TRBJ1-2; D not certain. The CDR3 is 15 residues long. CDR1 and CDR2 (germline): SGHRS, YFSETQ. V was pared by 4 bases and J by 3 bases, with 16 bases between. The CDR3 region has the DNA TGCGCCAGCAGCCCCCCCCCTCCACCAGACTATGGCTACACCTTC. It encodes CASSPPPPPDYGYTF.

This chain uses TRBV18 with TRBJ1-2; 7 bases line up with TRBD1. The CDR3 spans 15 residues. V lost 5 bases and J lost 1; bases outside the gene matches: 7. Germline CDR1 is KGHSH and CDR2 is LQKENI. CDR3 region: CASSFAGGFNYGYTF. CDR3 coding DNA: TGTGCCAGCTCATTCGCAGGGGGATTTAACTATGGCTACACCTTC.